What follows is one TCR beta chain and its context. The data stem from a study of blood T cell repertoires in COVID-19. Study-wide background: The samples span acute and convalescent COVID-19 from the United States, Italy and Spain.

Residents of about two dozen US areas, aged about 18 to 95 years, made up the participants. Participant reports of clinical history set cohort assignment. In the original workflow: For nucleated cells, counts were estimated from reference gene primer amplification. Repertoires were generated with immunoSEQ multiplex PCR, while TCRdb's copy carries only in-frame clones and drops some. V and J calls and clone size follow that table, whereas D and trimming were derived from the DNA. The sample lists about 200,000 clones; around 89% were seen once. CDR3 length: 15 amino acids. V was pared by 3 bases and J by 8 bases, with 10 bases of the junction left unmatched. Germline V gives CDR1 GTSNPN, CDR2 SVGIG (reference sequence).

This sequence was found in a woman between 18 and 29 years old who had recovered from COVID-19. The chain combines TRBV30 with TRBJ2-4; 10 bases fit TRBD1. Sequenced material: PBMCs or T cells enriched from blood (not recorded which). In DNA form, the CDR3 reads TGTGCCTGGAGAGTACCGGGACAGGGGCGCCACATTCAGTACTTC. It translates to CAWRVPGQGRHIQYF. The entire variable domain, with the rest obtained from reference TRBV30 and TRBJ2-4, is as follows: SQTIHQWPATLVQPVGSPLSLECTVEGTSNPNLYWYRQAAGRGLQLLFYSVGIGQISSEVPQNLSASRPQDRQFILSSKKLLLSDSGFYLCAWRVPGQGRHIQYFGAGTRLSVL.